What follows are 20 T cell receptor beta chains derived from one specimen sequenced in a study of shared clonotypes between healthy human individuals. Sequencing was performed with immunoSEQ multiplex PCR; in TCRdb, only in-frame clones are kept and a portion is missing. The sample consists of about 2.2 million clones, around 93% of them appearing once. Naive CD8 cells were CD45RO-negative, positively selected for CCR7, excluding terminally differentiated effector memory CD45RA+ cells. Source material: naive CD8+ T cells from PBMCs. These TCRs come from a man younger than 35 in good health. Some clones in this sample may be carry-over from other donors' samples.

About this clone: The same CDR3 can be traced to other DNA sequences in this sample. The genes are TRBV28 and TRBJ2-7, with D possibly being TRBD2 (7 bases). The CDR3 spans 13 residues. The ends were cut back, 3 bases at V and 4 bases at J, with 10 bases in the middle. Per the germline V gene, CDR1 is MDHEN and CDR2 is SYDVKM. The CDR3 sequence: CASSLRGGYEQYF. The CDR3 bases are TGTGCCAGCAGTTTGAGGGGGGGGTACGAGCAGTACTTC.

This rearrangement joins TRBV5-4 to TRBJ2-3; weak D call: TRBD2 (5 bases). The CDR3 sequence is 14 residues long. V lost 2 bases, J lost 3 bases, and 10 bases lay in between. Looked up from germline, CDR1 is SGHNT and CDR2 is YYREEE (reference sequence). This CDR3 is CASSFDGMTDTQYF. As DNA, the CDR3 is TGTGCCAGCAGCTTCGACGGGATGACAGATACGCAGTATTTT.

V and J are TRBV19 and TRBJ2-1; possibly TRBD2 for D (5 bases). The CDR3 covers 15 residues. V lost 6 bases to trimming and J lost 2 bases, with 14 bases between them. Germline CDR1 and CDR2: LNHDA and SQIVND (reference sequence). CDR3 sequence reads: CASSPRAAAYNEQFF. CDR3 DNA: TGTGCCAGTAGCCCCCGCGCAGCGGCCTACAATGAGCAGTTCTTC.

V and J are TRBV7-6 and TRBJ1-5; D is undetermined. The CDR3 is made up of 15 amino acids. In germline, CDR1 is SGHVS, CDR2 FNYEAQ. The germline V and J ends were trimmed by 2 bases and 6 bases, with 14 bases remaining between them. The CDR3 coding sequence is TGTGCCAGCAGCTTAATTGAGGGAGATTTTCAGCCCCAGCATTTT. Translation: CASSLIEGDFQPQHF.

For the CDR3, the DNA is TGTGCCAGCAATTTTCGGGGGGCCGGAGATACGCAGTATTTT. Encoded protein: CASNFRGAGDTQYF. The V call is TRBV27, the J call TRBJ2-3; D is perhaps TRBD2 (7 bases). Trimming took off 7 bases at V and 5 bases at J, with 16 bases between the two ends. Germline assignment: CDR1 MNHEY and CDR2 SMNVEV (reference sequence). The CDR3 totals 14 residues.

The chain couples TRBV9 to TRBJ2-7; 9 positions match TRBD2. Germline V CDR1 and CDR2: SGDLS, YYNGEE. This CDR3 comprises 15 residues. Trimming removed 3 bases from V and 3 bases from J; junction bases left unmatched: 7. The CDR3 spells CASSGASGANYEQYF. The CDR3 nucleotides read TGTGCCAGCAGCGGGGCTAGCGGGGCAAACTACGAGCAGTACTTC.

The chain couples TRBV9 to TRBJ2-7, with 7 bases that match TRBD2. Per germline, CDR1 SGDLS and CDR2 YYNGEE. V lost 0 bases to trimming and J lost 0 bases; unmatched junction nucleotides: 12. The CDR3 has 18 residues. CDR3 sequence reads: CASSVGKGPGLHSYEQYF. The CDR3 DNA sequence: TGTGCCAGCAGCGTAGGTAAGGGGCCGGGACTACACTCCTACGAGCAGTACTTC.

The chain has TRBV4-1 and TRBJ2-2; TRBD2 is a possible D gene (5 bases). Germline V gene sequence: CDR1 MGHRA, CDR2 YSYEKL. There are 13 residues in the CDR3. V was trimmed by 6 bases and J by 3 bases, leaving 8 bases between them. The CDR3 sequence is CASSPSYTGELFF. In nucleotides, the CDR3 is TGCGCCAGCAGTCCTAGCTACACCGGGGAGCTGTTTTTT.

The chain links TRBV4-1 to TRBJ2-7; D may be TRBD2 (5 bases). The germline V gene encodes CDR1 MGHRA and CDR2 YSYEKL. V was trimmed by 0 bases and J by 5 bases, leaving 17 bases between them. The CDR3 contains 16 residues. In DNA, the CDR3 is TGCGCCAGCAGCCAAGATCTTCGGGGTGGGAGACACGAGCAGTACTTC. Protein: CASSQDLRGGRHEQYF.

The chain uses TRBV4-1 and TRBJ2-4; 9 bases align to TRBD2. V shed 1 base and J 4 bases; nucleotides not matched to a gene: 5. Germline values: CDR1 MGHRA, CDR2 YSYEKL. The CDR3 is 16 amino acids. The CDR3 DNA is TGCGCCAGCAGCCAAGGCTTAGCGGGAGCGAAAAACATTCAGTACTTC. Encoded protein: CASSQGLAGAKNIQYF.

This chain connects TRBV28 to TRBJ2-2; 8 nucleotides line up with TRBD1. The V gene's germline CDR1 is MDHEN and CDR2 SYDVKM. Trimming at V came to 2 bases and at J to 7 bases, leaving 6 bases not matched to a gene. This CDR3 is built from 15 residues. Here the CDR3 reads CASSLGAGGHGELFF. For the CDR3, the DNA is TGTGCCAGCAGTTTAGGGGCAGGGGGCCACGGGGAGCTGTTTTTT.

V usage is TRBV14 and J usage is TRBJ1-1; D remains ambiguous. The CDR3 has 16 amino acids. V dropped 5 bases and J dropped 0 bases, with 16 bases sitting between them. The germline V gene has CDR1 SGHDN and CDR2 FVKESK. CDR3: CASSSREGSMNTEAFF. In DNA, the CDR3 is TGTGCCAGCAGCTCAAGGGAGGGCTCGATGAACACTGAAGCTTTCTTT.

The chain's CDR3 is CASSLAGQAYTGELFF. The DNA of the CDR3 is TGTGCCAGCAGCTTGGCGGGACAGGCCTATACCGGGGAGCTGTTTTTT. The chain combines TRBV5-5 with TRBJ2-2; 8 bases are a match to TRBD1. The germline CDR1 and CDR2 sequences are SGHKS and YYEKEE (reference sequence). Trimming cost V 0 bases and J 5 bases; bases outside gene matches: 6. CDR3 length: 16 residues.

The chain employs TRBV6-7 and TRBJ1-5; no clear D gene. TRBV6-7 is an ORF for which the function is uncertain. Trimming cost V 0 bases and J 10 bases, with 22 bases left between them. The CDR3 runs 17 residues. In nucleotides, the CDR3 is TGTGCCAGCAGTTACTCAAGGACCGGCTGGAGGATCGTACCCCAGCATTTT. Protein product: CASSYSRTGWRIVPQHF.

The chain uses TRBV19 and TRBJ2-1; 10 bases are shared with TRBD2. After removal of 6 bases from V and 8 bases from J, the junction contained 7 bases not matched to a gene. The germline V gene encodes CDR1 LNHDA and CDR2 SQIVND (reference sequence). The CDR3 covers 14 residues. CDR3 residues: CASRASGSWDEQFF. CDR3 sequence (DNA): TGTGCCAGTAGGGCTAGCGGGAGTTGGGATGAGCAGTTCTTC.

The gene calls are TRBV7-6 and TRBJ1-4; maybe TRBD1 (6 bases). The V and J ends lost 5 bases and 0 bases respectively, with 19 bases between them. Germline V gene sequence: CDR1 SGHVS, CDR2 FNYEAQ. The CDR3 length is 18 residues. The DNA for the CDR3 is TGTGCCAGCAGCCCTCGGGACACCCGATATGCAACTAATGAAAAACTGTTTTTT. It yields the protein CASSPRDTRYATNEKLFF.

The chain is built from TRBV18 and TRBJ2-5; 14 bases are shared with TRBD2. Germline CDR1 is KGHSH and CDR2 is LQKENI. Trimming cost V 3 bases and J 4 bases; bases outside gene matches: 10. The CDR3 runs 18 residues. The CDR3 bases are TGTGCCAGCTCACCTAAGGGACTAGCGGGAGCGGGCCGAGAGACCCAGTACTTC. This encodes CASSPKGLAGAGRETQYF.

About this clone itself: The sample has other DNA sequences that encode this CDR3 too. The genes are TRBV29-1 and TRBJ2-1; 10 nucleotides align to TRBD2. The CDR3 extends over 13 amino acids. Germline V gene lookup returns CDR1 SQVTM and CDR2 ANQGSEA. With 2 bases clipped from V and 9 bases from J, the junction kept 4 bases outside the gene matches. The CDR3 here is CSVELAGAFEQFF. The DNA of the CDR3 is TGCAGCGTTGAACTAGCGGGAGCCTTTGAGCAGTTCTTC.

The chain uses TRBV27 and TRBJ2-4; TRBD2 matches 9 bases. Germline CDR1 and CDR2: MNHEY and SMNVEV (reference sequence). J lost 8 bases, V lost 5 bases, and 13 bases had no gene match. This CDR3 region has 16 residues. The CDR3 protein is CASSTGSGSERHIQYF. The CDR3 DNA reads TGTGCCAGCAGTACCGGTAGCGGGAGTGAGAGGCACATTCAGTACTTC.

The chain couples TRBV4-3 to TRBJ1-1; perhaps TRBD1 as D (6 bases). This CDR3 contains 17 residues. Germline-derived CDR1 and CDR2 are LGHNA and YSLEER. Trimming shortened V by 4 bases and J by 0 bases, and 18 bases separated the two germline ends. The DNA of the CDR3 is TGCGCCAGCAGCCTATCAAAGGACAGAGGGTTGAACACTGAAGCTTTCTTT. Protein product: CASSLSKDRGLNTEAFF.